Following are 27 T cell receptor beta chains from one sample sequenced in a study of cytomegalovirus exposure and HLA in healthy donors. Primers: 60 Vbeta forward and 13 Jbeta reverse. The assay was immunoSEQ multiplex PCR, and TCRdb's table has in-frame clones only and misses some. The table lists some 200,000 clones, around 81% of them singletons, with 2.2% in the top ten. The specimen was PBMCs. These TCRs come from a woman under 40 in good health and CMV-seronegative.

The chain uses TRBV10-3 and TRBJ1-5; the D is unclear. The ends were cut back, 2 bases at V and 7 bases at J, with 21 bases in the middle. Germline assignment: CDR1 ENHRY and CDR2 SYGVKD. This CDR3 has 17 amino acids. The CDR3 here is CAISESRGSRLDQPQHF. In DNA, the CDR3 is TGTGCCATCAGTGAGAGTCGGGGTTCTAGACTAGACCAGCCCCAGCATTTT.

This chain connects TRBV18 to TRBJ1-1; unclear D gene. CDR1 is KGHSH, CDR2 LQKENI, per germline. The CDR3 loop spans 13 amino acids. Deletions cut 0 bases from V and 7 bases from J, with 9 bases between. The CDR3 spells CASSPPGGFEAFF. DNA of the CDR3: TGTGCCAGCTCACCACCGGGCGGGTTTGAAGCTTTCTTT.

The chain uses TRBV10-3 and TRBJ2-1; 10 nucleotides align to TRBD1. The CDR3 totals 14 residues. V dropped 3 bases and J dropped 5; count of bases not matched to a gene: 1. Germline V CDR1 and CDR2: ENHRY, SYGVKD. DNA for the CDR3: TGTGCCATCAGTGAAGGACAGGGGGACAATGAGCAGTTCTTC. It translates to CAISEGQGDNEQFF.

The rearrangement joins TRBV5-1 to TRBJ2-3, with 9 bases that match TRBD2. This CDR3 comprises 16 residues. V trimming: 0 bases; J trimming: 4 bases; junction bases outside the gene matches: 6. Germline V gene sequence: CDR1 SGHRS, CDR2 YFSETQ. CDR3 region: CASSLENSGRSDTQYF. The DNA for the CDR3 is TGCGCCAGCAGCTTGGAGAATAGCGGGAGATCAGATACGCAGTATTTT.

J is TRBJ2-7 and V is TRBV11-2; 11 nucleotides match TRBD1. Losses at the gene ends were 5 bases for V and 2 bases for J; bases not matched to a gene: 8. Germline V lookup: CDR1 SGHAT, CDR2 FQNNGV. The CDR3 runs to 16 residues. CDR3 bases: TGTGCCAGCAGCATTACCGGGACAGGGGGGGCCTACGAGCAGTACTTC. Translation gives CASSITGTGGAYEQYF. Variable domain in full (rest from reference TRBV11-2 and TRBJ2-7): EAGVAQSPRYKIIEKRQSVAFWCNPISGHATLYWYQQILGQGPKLLIQFQNNGVVDDSQLPKDRFSAERLKGVDSTLKIQPAKLEDSAVYLCASSITGTGGAYEQYFGPGTRLTVT.

This chain joins TRBV6-5 and TRBJ2-1, with 9 bases aligning to TRBD1. From germline, CDR1 is MNHEY and CDR2 SVGAGI. The trim removed 6 bases at V and 3 bases at J, leaving 6 bases unmatched. This CDR3 is built from 15 residues. The CDR3 reads CASSTGQGFYNEQFF. The CDR3 coding sequence is TGTGCCAGCAGCACGGGACAGGGATTCTACAATGAGCAGTTCTTC.

The V and J genes are TRBV19 and TRBJ2-6; D not resolved. The ends were cut back, 7 bases at V and 0 bases at J, with 10 bases in the middle. The CDR3 spans 15 residues. Germline V gene data show CDR1 as LNHDA and CDR2 as SQIVND (reference sequence). In DNA form, the CDR3 reads TGTGCCAGTACCCCAGCGATCTCTGGGGCCAACGTCCTGACTTTC. This translates into CASTPAISGANVLTF.

This clone was seen only once. The chain is built from TRBV7-8 and TRBJ1-4, with unresolved D. Germline V gene lookup returns CDR1 SGHVS and CDR2 FQNEAQ. This CDR3 is 11 amino acids long. Trimming removed 6 bases at V and 8 bases at J, with 7 bases between. The CDR3 region has the DNA TGTGCCAGCAGTGAACAGGAAAAACTGTTTTTT. Translating gives CASSEQEKLFF.

The chain is built from TRBV18 and TRBJ2-5, with TRBD2 matching 7 bases. The CDR3 is made up of 17 amino acids. Germline CDR1 reads KGHSH; CDR2 reads LQKENI. V shed 4 bases, J shed 5 bases, and the junction held 16 bases outside the gene matches. CDR3 residues: CASSRTLAALKGETQYF. The CDR3, as DNA: TGTGCCAGCTCACGCACCCTAGCGGCTCTTAAAGGGGAGACCCAGTACTTC.

The count of this clone is one. This chain uses TRBV5-1 with TRBJ2-1; D possibly corresponds to TRBD2 (6 bases). There are 15 residues in the CDR3. Germline V gene sequence: CDR1 SGHRS, CDR2 YFSETQ. The V end was cut by 5 bases, the J end by 0 bases, with 12 bases between. The CDR3, as DNA: TGCGCCAGCAGAACGACCGGGAGCTCCTACAATGAGCAGTTCTTC. It specifies CASRTTGSSYNEQFF.

The gene calls are TRBV5-6 and TRBJ2-3; 13 bases are a match to TRBD2. This CDR3 spans 15 amino acids. V was clipped by 7 bases and J by 1 base; unmatched bases: 3. Germline assignment: CDR1 SGHDT and CDR2 YYEEEE. CDR3 region: CASDGLAGGTDTQYF. The CDR3 DNA reads as TGTGCCAGCGACGGACTAGCGGGGGGCACAGATACGCAGTATTTT.

This clone appeared once. The CDR3 here is CASSLSGGQPQHF. CDR3 DNA sequence: TGTGCCAGCAGTTTGTCAGGTGGTCAGCCCCAGCATTTT. The V call is TRBV28, the J call TRBJ1-5; D ambiguous. The V and J ends lost 3 bases and 6 bases respectively, with 9 bases between them. The CDR3 is 13 residues long. Per the germline V gene, CDR1 is MDHEN and CDR2 is SYDVKM. Drawing the rest from reference TRBV28 and TRBJ1-5, the complete variable domain is DVKVTQSSRYLVKRTGEKVFLECVQDMDHENMFWYRQDPGLGLRLIYFSYDVKMKEKGDIPEGYSVSREKKERFSLILESASTNQTSMYLCASSLSGGQPQHFGDGTRLSIL.

This clone was recorded only once. The chain employs TRBV27 and TRBJ1-1; TRBD1 agrees at 7 bases. The CDR3 consists of 11 residues. CDR1 and CDR2 (germline): MNHEY, SMNVEV (reference sequence). With 7 bases clipped from V and 11 bases from J, the junction kept 7 bases outside the gene matches. This chain's CDR3 is CASTQGESAFF. The CDR3 DNA reads TGTGCCAGCACCCAGGGGGAGAGTGCTTTCTTT.

The rearrangement links TRBV7-2 to TRBJ1-1, with 9 bases fitting TRBD1. The trim removed 5 bases at V and 11 bases at J, leaving 15 bases unmatched. Germline V gene lookup returns CDR1 SGHTA and CDR2 FQGNSA. The CDR3 spans 15 residues. CDR3 amino acids: CASSQRVGQGRDAFF. Here the CDR3 DNA reads TGTGCCAGCAGCCAAAGGGTCGGACAGGGGCGGGATGCTTTCTTT.

The chain uses TRBV15 and TRBJ2-7; a weak D match, TRBD2 (7 bases). The germline V gene has CDR1 LNHNV and CDR2 YYDKDF (reference sequence). The V end was cut by 6 bases, the J end by 0 bases, with 18 bases between. The CDR3 extends over 16 amino acids. CDR3 DNA: TGTGCCACCAGGATAGGGGGGGTCAGTACCTCCTACGAGCAGTACTTC. Protein sequence: CATRIGGVSTSYEQYF.

The chain recombines TRBV6-5 with TRBJ1-4, with D tentatively TRBD1 (5 bases). CDR1 and CDR2 from the germline V gene are MNHEY and SVGAGI. Trimming left V 8 bases short and J 0 bases short, with 13 bases between. The CDR3 spans 15 residues. Written as DNA, the CDR3 is TGTGCCAGCTGCAGGGCCTATACAACTAATGAAAAACTGTTTTTT. Its translation: CASCRAYTTNEKLFF.

The chain combines TRBV5-1 with TRBJ2-1; 7 nucleotides align to TRBD1. With 3 bases clipped from V and 6 bases from J, the junction kept 9 bases outside the gene matches. Germline lookup yields CDR1 SGHRS and CDR2 YFSETQ. The CDR3 length is 15 residues. The CDR3 reads CASSSIGTETNEQFF. CDR3 DNA: TGCGCCAGCAGCTCAATCGGGACAGAGACCAATGAGCAGTTCTTC.

The table lists this clone with a count of one. The rearrangement uses TRBV7-7 and TRBJ1-1, with D hard to call. Trimming cost V 2 bases and J 1 base, with 5 bases left between them. Germline lookup yields CDR1 SSHAT and CDR2 FNYEAQ (reference sequence). This CDR3 spans 13 amino acids. The CDR3: CASSLSRNTEAFF. CDR3 coding DNA: TGTGCCAGCAGCTTATCCAGGAACACTGAAGCTTTCTTT.

A few counts support this clone. The V and J genes are TRBV11-3 and TRBJ2-1; a possible D gene is TRBD2 (6 bases). V lost 5 bases and J lost 9, with 8 bases in between. CDR1 is SGHNT and CDR2 is YENEEA in the germline V gene. This CDR3 region has 11 residues. CDR3 residues: CASSLGGEQFF. The CDR3 bases are TGTGCCAGCAGCCTCGGGGGTGAGCAGTTCTTC. Supplemented by reference TRBV11-3 and TRBJ2-1, the full variable domain reads EAGVVQSPRYKIIEKKQPVAFWCNPISGHNTLYWYLQNLGQGPELLIRYENEEAVDDSQLPKDRFSAERLKGVDSTLKIQPAELGDSAVYLCASSLGGEQFFGPGTRLTVL.

This clone was observed a handful of times. This chain joins TRBV7-9 and TRBJ2-5, with D tentatively TRBD2 (7 bases). Germline V gene sequence: CDR1 SEHNR, CDR2 FQNEAQ (reference sequence). V gave up 4 bases and J gave up 1 base, with 19 bases separating them. CDR3 length equals 17 residues. CDR3 loop: CASSWGGGGWGQETQYF. CDR3 coding DNA: TGTGCCAGCAGCTGGGGGGGCGGGGGCTGGGGCCAAGAGACCCAGTACTTC.

The rearrangement joins TRBV11-2 to TRBJ1-4; 10 positions agree with TRBD1. Germline V CDR1 and CDR2: SGHAT, FQNNGV. Germline trimming cut 3 bases from V and 8 bases from J; bases unmatched to any gene: 15. This CDR3 region has 18 residues. CDR3 sequence: CASSFLPTTGGTGEKLFF. CDR3 coding DNA: TGTGCCAGCAGCTTTCTTCCAACGACAGGGGGCACAGGGGAAAAACTGTTTTTT. Based on the CDR3 plus reference TRBV11-2 and TRBJ1-4, the full variable domain is EAGVAQSPRYKIIEKRQSVAFWCNPISGHATLYWYQQILGQGPKLLIQFQNNGVVDDSQLPKDRFSAERLKGVDSTLKIQPAKLEDSAVYLCASSFLPTTGGTGEKLFFGSGTQLSVL.

The CDR3, as DNA: TGCGCCAGCAGCATAAAGTCACAGGGGGCATATGGCTACACCTTC. Residues: CASSIKSQGAYGYTF. The chain is built from TRBV5-1 and TRBJ1-2; 9 bases align to TRBD1. The J segment lost 5 bases and the V segment lost 4 bases, leaving 9 bases of the junction unmatched. The CDR3 sequence is 15 residues long. Germline V gives CDR1 SGHRS, CDR2 YFSETQ. The full variable domain, rest sourced from reference TRBV5-1 and TRBJ1-2, is KAGVTQTPRYLIKTRGQQVTLSCSPISGHRSVSWYQQTPGQGLQFLFEYFSETQRNKGNFPGRFSGRQFSNSRSEMNVSTLELGDSALYLCASSIKSQGAYGYTFGSGTRLTVV.

The chain is built from TRBV19 and TRBJ1-1, with D uncertain. Trimming shortened V by 6 bases and J by 0 bases, and 8 bases separated the two germline ends. This CDR3 has 13 amino acids. CDR1 is LNHDA, CDR2 SQIVND, per germline (reference sequence). The CDR3 DNA follows: TGTGCCAGTAGGGAGATAATGAACACTGAAGCTTTCTTT. It yields the protein CASREIMNTEAFF. Full variable domain (outside the CDR3, taken from reference TRBV19 and TRBJ1-1): DGGITQSPKYLFRKEGQNVTLSCEQNLNHDAMYWYRQDPGQGLRLIYYSQIVNDFQKGDIAEGYSVSREKKESFPLTVTSAQKNPTAFYLCASREIMNTEAFFGQGTRLTVV.

This clone was observed a few times. The V call is TRBV28, the J call TRBJ2-1; tentatively, D is TRBD1 (5 bases). The V end lost 2 bases, the J end lost 0 bases, and 14 bases lay between the germline ends. This CDR3 contains 17 residues. The germline gives CDR1 MDHEN, CDR2 SYDVKM. CDR3 sequence: CASSLPRQTVSYNEQFF. CDR3 DNA: TGTGCCAGCAGTTTACCCAGACAGACCGTCTCCTACAATGAGCAGTTCTTC. The full variable domain, rest sourced from reference TRBV28 and TRBJ2-1, is DVKVTQSSRYLVKRTGEKVFLECVQDMDHENMFWYRQDPGLGLRLIYFSYDVKMKEKGDIPEGYSVSREKKERFSLILESASTNQTSMYLCASSLPRQTVSYNEQFFGPGTRLTVL.

The chain uses TRBV6-6 and TRBJ1-6, with D maybe TRBD1 (5 bases). Germline lookup yields CDR1 MNHNY and CDR2 SVGAGI (reference sequence). V dropped 4 bases and J dropped 9 bases, with 13 bases sitting between them. The CDR3 sequence is 14 residues long. CDR3 bases: TGTGCCAGCAGTTCCCCCGGGGGGGGTTCACCCCTCCACTTT. Amino acid sequence: CASSSPGGGSPLHF.

V is TRBV9 and J is TRBJ2-1, with D perhaps TRBD2 (5 bases). The V gene's germline CDR1 is SGDLS and CDR2 YYNGEE. The CDR3 totals 15 residues. V lost 1 base and J lost 9, with 17 bases in between. CDR3 bases: TGTGCCAGCAGCGTAAACCCCTCGGGGTTGAGTGAGCAGTTCTTC. Protein sequence: CASSVNPSGLSEQFF.

This clone appeared a few times. The chain carries TRBV19 and TRBJ1-6, with a tentative D call TRBD1 (5 bases). CDR1 and CDR2 (germline): LNHDA, SQIVND (reference sequence). This CDR3 region has 17 residues. Deletions cut 9 bases from V and 6 bases from J, with 24 bases between. CDR3 sequence (DNA): TGTGCCAGAGTAGTATGGGGTCAGGGCTGCTCTAATTCACCCCTCCACTTT. It codes for CARVVWGQGCSNSPLHF.